The next 16 T cell receptor beta chains were all read from a single sample in a study of T cells after yellow fever vaccination. One entry per CDR3 protein results from TCRdb running MiXCR on the 5' RACE reads. The profile shows a few hundred thousand distinct CDR3 sequences, less than 9.5% of them singletons. Specimen: CD4+ T cells sorted from PBMCs, collected 5 days after the yellow fever booster vaccination. These receptors came from a man between 18 and 35 years old who received the YFV17D yellow fever vaccine.

V gene TRBV20-1 combines with J gene TRBJ2-1, with D possibly being TRBD2 (5 bases). From germline, CDR1 is DFQATT and CDR2 SNEGSKA (reference sequence). Trimming removed 0 bases at V and 0 bases at J, with 12 bases between. CDR3 size: 16 residues. Here the CDR3 reads CSARDLRGSSYNEQFF. CDR3 nucleotide sequence: TGCAGTGCTAGAGATTTACGAGGGAGCTCCTACAATGAGCAGTTCTTC.

This chain links TRBV12-3 or TRBV12-4 with TRBJ1-2; D unclear. Deletions cut 3 bases from V and 4 bases from J, with 9 bases between. The CDR3 is 13 residues long. The CDR3 bases are TGTGCCAGCAGTTTTACCGATTTCTATGGCTACACCTTC. Its protein is CASSFTDFYGYTF.

This clonotype was counted at least ten times. The rearrangement links TRBV9 to TRBJ1-5; D ambiguous. The CDR3 runs 13 residues. The germline V gene encodes CDR1 SGDLS and CDR2 YYNGEE. Trimming left V 2 bases short and J 5 bases short, with 8 bases between. For the CDR3, the DNA is TGTGCCAGCAGCGTGAGCGGCTATCAGCCCCAGCATTTT. Residues: CASSVSGYQPQHF. Supplemented by reference TRBV9 and TRBJ1-5, the full variable domain reads DSGVTQTPKHLITATGQRVTLRCSPRSGDLSVYWYQQSLDQGLQFLIQYYNGEERAKGNILERFSAQQFPDLHSELNLSSLELGDSALYFCASSVSGYQPQHFGDGTRLSIL.

This clonotype was detected a few times. The J gene is TRBJ2-7, the V gene TRBV18, with TRBD2 matching 11 bases. The germline CDR1 and CDR2 sequences are KGHSH and LQKENI. This CDR3 is 16 amino acids long. J was trimmed by 5 bases and V by 2 bases; bases with no gene match: 8. The CDR3 loop is CASSPVDTSGGNEQYV. The CDR3 nucleotides read TGTGCCAGCTCACCAGTCGACACTAGCGGGGGTAACGAGCAGTACGTC.

This chain links TRBV5-1 with TRBJ2-3; D is perhaps TRBD1 (6 bases). Trimming pared 4 bases from V and 2 bases from J, leaving 14 bases between. The CDR3 is made up of 15 amino acids. The V gene's germline CDR1 is SGHRS and CDR2 YFSETQ. In nucleotides, the CDR3 is TGCGCCAGCAGCCCACAGGGTCGTTCCACAGATACGCAGTATTTT. This gives the protein CASSPQGRSTDTQYF.

The chain links TRBV20-1 to TRBJ2-5; D is possibly TRBD2 (5 bases). Germline V gene data show CDR1 as DFQATT and CDR2 as SNEGSKA (reference sequence). This CDR3 has 13 residues. The V gene lost 4 bases and the J gene lost 5 bases, with 14 bases spanning the gap. CDR3 DNA: TGCAGTGCTAAACCTCGGGGATGGGAGACCCAGTACTTC. Protein product: CSAKPRGWETQYF.

This clonotype appeared a few times. The chain carries TRBV5-1 and TRBJ1-1; D gene ambiguous. The CDR3 is 17 residues long. Germline V gene sequence: CDR1 SGHRS, CDR2 YFSETQ. V dropped 0 bases and J dropped 1 base, with 16 bases sitting between them. The CDR3 loop reads CASSLAPRRQQNTEAFF. CDR3 nucleotide sequence: TGCGCCAGCAGCTTGGCTCCACGGAGGCAGCAGAACACTGAAGCTTTCTTT.

The chain is built from TRBV5-6 and TRBJ2-2; D is perhaps TRBD1 (6 bases). The ends were cut back, 3 bases at V and 1 base at J, with 13 bases in the middle. The CDR3 is 16 residues long. CDR1 is SGHDT and CDR2 is YYEEEE in the germline V gene. The CDR3 loop reads CASSWAGTLNTGELFF. CDR3 DNA: TGTGCCAGCAGCTGGGCCGGGACACTGAACACCGGGGAGCTGTTTTTT.

Ten or more counts support this clonotype. The CDR3 coding sequence is TGTGCCAGCAGCTTCAGCGGGGGGGTCCCCACAGATACGCAGTATTTT. Its translation is CASSFSGGVPTDTQYF. The rearrangement links TRBV7-8 to TRBJ2-3; 10 bases fit TRBD2. V was pared by 3 bases and J by 2 bases, with 5 bases of the junction left unmatched. This CDR3 has 16 residues. The germline V gene encodes CDR1 SGHVS and CDR2 FQNEAQ.

This clonotype was observed a handful of times. This chain uses TRBV7-7 with TRBJ2-1; no clear D gene. The CDR3 is 15 residues long. The V gene lost 0 bases and the J gene lost 2 bases, with 8 bases spanning the gap. Germline V gives CDR1 SSHAT, CDR2 FNYEAQ (reference sequence). The CDR3 reads CASSLAEAPYNEQFF. In nucleotides, the CDR3 is TGTGCCAGCAGCTTAGCCGAGGCCCCCTACAATGAGCAGTTCTTC.

The table lists this clonotype with a few counts. An end of the junction differs from the germline gene, which may be a read error. V usage is TRBV30 and J usage is TRBJ1-2; 10 bases align to TRBD1. Germline-derived CDR1 and CDR2 are GTSNPN and SVGIG (reference sequence). The CDR3 covers 11 residues. The CDR3 reads CTTGGEYGYTF. CDR3 DNA sequence: TGCACGACAGGGGGCGAGTATGGCTACACCTTC.

This clonotype was counted at least ten times. This sequence joins TRBV7-8 and TRBJ2-3; D is ambiguous. V was clipped by 0 bases and J by 7 bases, with 5 bases between them. This CDR3 has 12 amino acids. CDR1 and CDR2 from the germline V gene are SGHVS and FQNEAQ. CDR3 residues: CASSLAPNTQYF. CDR3 DNA sequence: TGTGCCAGCAGCTTAGCGCCTAATACGCAGTATTTT.

The chain has TRBV6-2 or TRBV6-3 and TRBJ2-6; 7 positions agree with TRBD2. With 6 bases clipped from V and 0 bases from J, the junction kept 8 bases outside the gene matches. The germline CDR1 and CDR2 sequences are MNHEY and SVGEGT. The CDR3 covers 17 residues. CDR3 nucleotide sequence: TGTGCCAGCAGCCTCCAGCGGGGCCACTCTGGGGCCAACGTCCTGACTTTC. Translated: CASSLQRGHSGANVLTF.

This clonotype was counted a few times. This sequence joins TRBV6-2 or TRBV6-3 and TRBJ2-1; D is possibly TRBD2 (7 bases). Deletions cut 8 bases from V and 7 bases from J, with 15 bases between. Per germline, CDR1 MNHEY and CDR2 SVGEGT. CDR3 size: 13 residues. The chain's CDR3 is CASGPGGRNEQFF. The CDR3 region has the DNA TGTGCCAGCGGTCCGGGGGGCCGGAATGAGCAGTTCTTC.

This chain connects TRBV2 to TRBJ2-4; the D is unclear. The CDR3 is 14 residues long. Germline V gene lookup returns CDR1 SNHLY and CDR2 FYNNEI. The ends were cut back, 8 bases at V and 1 base at J, with 12 bases in the middle. The CDR3 sequence is CASGLQRAKNIQYF. The DNA of the CDR3 is TGTGCCAGCGGCCTACAGAGGGCCAAAAACATTCAGTACTTC.

This clonotype has only a few counts. The CDR3, as DNA: TGCAGTGCGAGGAATCAACTAGCGGACACCTACGAGCAGTACTTC. This gives the protein CSARNQLADTYEQYF. This chain joins TRBV20-1 and TRBJ2-7, with TRBD2 matching 8 bases. Germline V lookup: CDR1 DFQATT, CDR2 SNEGSKA (reference sequence). This CDR3 has 15 amino acids. The J segment lost 2 bases and the V segment lost 6 bases, leaving 12 bases of the junction unmatched.